These T cell receptor beta chains were read from a single sample in a study of blood T cell repertoires in COVID-19. This table comes from immunoSEQ multiplex PCR, and its TCRdb copy is limited to in-frame clones, with some not included. The sample lists fewer than 70,000 clones; about 92% were seen once. Specimen: peripheral blood. The receptors shown here come from a man between 50 and 59 years old with active COVID-19. Each CDR3 is given with its conserved first and last residue. The order of the fields is V gene, clone size, J gene, D gene, CDR3 protein, CDR3 DNA. The D gene is left open where the match is weak. Only part of the rows carry a size: once, few, many, or a class if the clone is expanded.

TRBV7-9,once,TRBJ1-1,-,CASSPTLGSAEAFF,TGTGCCAGCAGCCCCACCTTAGGGAGCGCTGAAGCTTTCTTT
TRBV10-3,-,TRBJ2-5,TRBD1,CAISESPGQQETQYF,TGTGCCATCAGTGAGTCACCGGGACAGCAAGAGACCCAGTACTTC
TRBV18,once,TRBJ2-7,-,CASSLLSSYEQYF,TGTGCCAGCTCACTACTATCCTCCTACGAGCAGTACTTC
TRBV7-2,-,TRBJ2-7,TRBD1,CASSWGTGTYEQYF,TGTGCCAGCAGCTGGGGGACAGGGACCTACGAGCAGTACTTC
TRBV5-1,few,TRBJ1-2,TRBD1,CASSLGETGMGSSGYTF,TGCGCCAGCAGCTTGGGGGAGACAGGGATGGGTTCGAGTGGCTACACCTTC
TRBV19,once,TRBJ2-1,TRBD2,CASRIGAGGPYNEQFF,TGTGCCAGTAGGATAGGTGCGGGAGGGCCTTACAATGAGCAGTTCTTC
TRBV19,once,TRBJ2-1,-,CASSMSPGPTNEQFF,TGTGCCAGTAGTATGAGTCCAGGTCCCACGAATGAGCAGTTCTTC
TRBV28,-,TRBJ2-7,-,CASSSRGRKSYEQYF,TGTGCCAGCAGCTCCCGGGGGAGAAAAAGCTACGAGCAGTACTTC
TRBV28,-,TRBJ2-7,-,CASTTPGTLSYEQYF,TGTGCCAGCACTACCCCCGGGACACTTAGTTACGAGCAGTACTTC
TRBV3-1/TRBV3-2,-,TRBJ1-3,-,CASRPNRSPGNTIYF,TGTGCCAGCAGACCCAACAGGTCCCCTGGAAACACCATATATTTT
TRBV4-3,-,TRBJ2-3,TRBD2,CASSQDMLAGGPAADTQYF,TGCGCCAGCAGCCAAGATATGCTAGCGGGGGGGCCGGCGGCAGATACGCAGTATTTT
TRBV7-8,-,TRBJ2-5,-,CASHRGSAKETQYF,TGTGCCAGTCACCGGGGTAGCGCCAAAGAGACCCAGTACTTC
TRBV7-9,-,TRBJ2-1,TRBD2,CASSKAGGGTEQFF,TGTGCCAGCAGCAAAGCGGGGGGAGGGACTGAGCAGTTCTTC
TRBV4-1,-,TRBJ2-7,-,CASSQWTAPNYEQYF,TGCGCCAGCAGTCAATGGACAGCTCCCAACTACGAGCAGTACTTC
TRBV7-9,-,TRBJ1-5,-,CATSRRGGQNQPQHF,TGTGCCACCTCCCGACGCGGGGGGCAGAATCAGCCCCAGCATTTT
TRBV19,-,TRBJ1-1,-,CASSGARRGHTEAFF,TGTGCCAGTAGCGGAGCACGGCGGGGACACACTGAAGCTTTCTTT
TRBV19,-,TRBJ1-2,-,CASSIQAGGYTF,TGTGCCAGTAGTATCCAGGCGGGAGGCTACACCTTC
TRBV11-2,-,TRBJ2-2,TRBD2,CASSSIHSSGGSRTGELFF,TGTGCCAGCAGCTCGATTCACTCTAGCGGGGGGTCCCGCACCGGGGAGCTGTTTTTT
TRBV24-1,-,TRBJ2-6,TRBD1,CATSAGDRSGSGANVLTF,TGTGCCACCAGTGCCGGGGACAGGTCGGGCTCTGGGGCCAACGTCCTGACTTTC
TRBV5-4,-,TRBJ1-2,TRBD1,CASRFITGDYGYTF,TGTGCCAGCAGGTTTATCACAGGGGACTATGGCTACACCTTC
TRBV5-1,-,TRBJ2-5,TRBD2,CASSLLAGGPVGETQYF,TGCGCCAGCAGCTTGTTAGCGGGGGGGCCGGTCGGAGAGACCCAGTACTTC
TRBV27,-,TRBJ2-1,-,CAVRASYNEQFF,TGTGCTGTGAGGGCATCCTACAATGAGCAGTTCTTC
TRBV6-1,-,TRBJ2-3,-,CASSEGLGGVDTQYF,TGTGCCAGCAGTGAAGGACTAGGAGGTGTAGATACGCAGTATTTT
TRBV7-6,-,TRBJ2-7,TRBD2,CASSLSSGSPSYEQYF,TGTGCCAGCAGCTTAAGTAGCGGGAGCCCCTCCTACGAGCAGTACTTC
TRBV3-1/TRBV3-2,-,TRBJ1-6,-,CASSQRGLGSPLHF,TGTGCCAGCAGCCAGAGGGGGTTAGGTTCACCCCTCCACTTT
TRBV9,-,TRBJ2-3,-,CASSPRVEFEGTQYF,TGTGCCAGCAGCCCCCGGGTGGAGTTCGAGGGTACGCAGTATTTT
TRBV7-8,-,TRBJ2-3,TRBD2,CASSPRTSGAGTDTQYF,TGTGCCAGCAGCCCCCGGACTAGCGGGGCGGGCACAGATACGCAGTATTTT
TRBV5-6,-,TRBJ2-2,TRBD1,CASSLGQGISGELFF,TGTGCCAGCAGCTTGGGACAGGGAATCTCCGGGGAGCTGTTTTTT
TRBV28,-,TRBJ2-1,TRBD2,CASSLAGGGEQFF,TGTGCCAGCAGTCTAGCGGGAGGAGGCGAGCAGTTCTTC
TRBV5-1,-,TRBJ2-2,-,CASSLDRGSTGELFF,TGCGCCAGCAGCTTGGATCGGGGGAGCACCGGGGAGCTGTTTTTT
TRBV13,-,TRBJ2-3,TRBD2,CASSLGLAGRPDTQYF,TGTGCCAGCAGCTTAGGCCTAGCGGGAAGGCCAGATACGCAGTATTTT
TRBV7-3,-,TRBJ2-2,-,CASSPGHNTGELFF,TGTGCCAGCAGCCCGGGACACAACACCGGGGAGCTGTTTTTT
TRBV28,-,TRBJ2-7,-,CASSKPGYEQYF,TGTGCCAGCAGTAAACCGGGGTACGAGCAGTACTTC
TRBV6-5,-,TRBJ1-2,TRBD1,CASRIQGAYGYTF,TGTGCCAGCAGAATACAGGGGGCCTATGGCTACACCTTC
TRBV5-1,-,TRBJ2-7,TRBD1,CASSSGQGFTSEQYF,TGCGCCAGCAGCTCCGGACAGGGGTTTACTTCCGAGCAGTACTTC
TRBV9,-,TRBJ2-3,-,CASTPSWGPDTQYF,TGTGCCAGCACCCCTAGCTGGGGTCCAGATACGCAGTATTTT
TRBV27,-,TRBJ2-7,-,CASSPYGPHGEGSEQYF,TGTGCCAGCAGTCCCTATGGCCCCCACGGGGAAGGTTCCGAGCAGTACTTC
TRBV19,-,TRBJ1-5,TRBD1,CASSGTGGQPQHF,TGTGCCAGTAGTGGGACAGGGGGTCAGCCCCAGCATTTT
TRBV3-1/TRBV3-2,once,TRBJ1-1,TRBD1,CASTLKGANKVAFF,TGTGCCAGCACCTTGAAGGGGGCCAATAAGGTGGCTTTCTTT
TRBV10-3,-,TRBJ1-1,TRBD1,CASRDSKNTEAFF,TGTGCCAGCAGGGACAGTAAAAACACTGAAGCTTTCTTT
TRBV18,-,TRBJ2-7,TRBD2,CASSPAGGNEQYF,TGTGCCAGCTCACCCGCGGGGGGAAACGAGCAGTACTTC
TRBV27,-,TRBJ2-7,-,CASSLQQGSYEQYF,TGTGCCAGCAGTTTACAACAGGGTTCCTACGAGCAGTACTTC
TRBV10-3,-,TRBJ1-3,-,CAIEEISGNTIYF,TGTGCCATCGAAGAGATCTCTGGAAACACCATATATTTT
TRBV7-9,-,TRBJ1-2,-,CASSLAEGGYGYTF,TGTGCCAGCAGCCTAGCAGAAGGCGGCTATGGCTACACCTTC
TRBV9,-,TRBJ1-3,TRBD1,CASSEQGISGNTIYF,TGTGCCAGCAGCGAACAGGGGATCTCTGGAAACACCATATATTTT
TRBV5-5,-,TRBJ2-1,-,CASSSDSYNEQFF,TGTGCCAGCAGCTCGGACTCTTACAATGAGCAGTTCTTC
TRBV7-8,-,TRBJ1-5,-,CASSLGGGALQHF,TGTGCCAGCAGCTTAGGAGGAGGGGCGCTCCAGCATTTT
TRBV19,-,TRBJ2-6,TRBD1,CASSGQGAPGANVLTF,TGTGCCAGTAGTGGACAGGGAGCCCCTGGGGCCAACGTCCTGACTTTC
TRBV4-2,-,TRBJ1-6,-,CASSRLTRVGNSPLHF,TGTGCCAGCAGCCGTTTAACTCGGGTCGGGAATTCACCCCTCCACTTT